The 5 T cell receptor beta chains presented below share a single source sample, sequenced in a study of T-cell memory formation after mild COVID-19. TCRdb analysed the 5' RACE reads with MiXCR anew, one entry per CDR3 protein. The data show some 300,000 distinct CDR3 sequences, less than 25% seen once. The sequencing sample was made of PBMCs or a T cell subset sorted from them (not recorded which). All receptors derive from a man aged 18-30 years who had mild COVID-19 (a few samples of this study predate the infection). Cell type and time point are not known.

The chain recombines TRBV28 with TRBJ2-3; D is undetermined. Between the trimmed V and J ends, which lost 9 bases and 1 base, there was a span of 8 bases. The CDR3 is 12 amino acids. Germline CDR1 reads MDHEN; CDR2 reads SYDVKM. The chain's CDR3 is CASKSGTDTQYF. DNA of the CDR3: TGTGCCAGTAAAAGTGGCACAGATACGCAGTATTTT.

This clonotype was counted between two and nine times. The chain links TRBV4-1 to TRBJ1-1; 8 bases align to TRBD1. V lost 4 bases to trimming and J lost 5 bases; unmatched junction nucleotides: 9. Germline V gene lookup returns CDR1 MGHRA and CDR2 YSYEKL. The CDR3 is made up of 15 amino acids. The CDR3 DNA is TGCGCCAGCAGCCGGCTCGGACAGGGTAGGACTGAAGCTTTCTTT. Protein: CASSRLGQGRTEAFF.

The V call is TRBV7-9, the J call TRBJ2-1; a weak D match, TRBD1 (5 bases). V shed 1 base and J shed 6 bases, with 16 bases lying between them. This CDR3 is 16 amino acids long. Germline V gene data show CDR1 as SEHNR and CDR2 as FQNEAQ (reference sequence). CDR3 amino acids: CASSLEGQALSNEQFF. The CDR3 DNA follows: TGTGCCAGCAGCTTAGAGGGGCAGGCCCTAAGCAATGAGCAGTTCTTC.

This clonotype was recorded a few times. The chain has TRBV6-2 or TRBV6-3 and TRBJ1-4; D gene ambiguous. The length of the CDR3 is 13 residues. V was shortened by 2 bases and J by 7 bases, with 8 bases between the two germline ends. Germline CDR1 is MNHEY and CDR2 is SVGEGT. The CDR3 spells CASSYGRGEKLFF. CDR3 DNA sequence: TGTGCCAGCAGTTACGGACGTGGTGAAAAACTGTTTTTT.

J is TRBJ2-3 and V is TRBV20-1; D might be TRBD2 (5 bases). V was pared by 6 bases and J by 4 bases, with 20 bases between. Germline CDR1 DFQATT, CDR2 SNEGSKA (reference sequence). The CDR3 totals 15 residues. This CDR3 reads CSAPPAGVGPDTQYF. CDR3 sequence (DNA): TGCAGTGCCCCCCCCGCCGGGGTTGGGCCAGATACGCAGTATTTT.